Listed below are T cell receptor beta chains from one sample, sequenced in a study of cytomegalovirus exposure and HLA in healthy donors. Libraries were prepared by immunoSEQ multiplex PCR; TCRdb keeps only in-frame clonotypes and omits some of them. The table records 250,000 to 350,000 clones, around 89% of them present only once. Sequencing input: PBMCs. These receptors all stem from a woman aged 18-29 years in good health and CMV-seronegative. CDR3s include the opening cysteine and the closing phenylalanine or tryptophan. A D gene is named only where the DNA matches it firmly. Clone size, where shown, is once, few, many, or a class for clones that have expanded.

>TRBJ2-1|-|12|-|TRBV6-1
TGTGCCAGCAGTCCTATCGACAATGAGCAGTTCTTC
CASSPIDNEQFF
>TRBJ2-3|-|16|-|TRBV9
TGTGCCAGCAGCGTGGACCCGGGACTTCGCACAGATACGCAGTATTTT
CASSVDPGLRTDTQYF
>TRBJ1-2|-|12|-|TRBV30
TGTGCCTGGTTTAGTACAGGAAAAGGCTACACCTTC
CAWFSTGKGYTF
>TRBJ2-7|-|11|-|TRBV21-1
TGTGCCAGCGGTACGGGAGGACAACAGTACTTC
CASGTGGQQYF
>TRBJ1-5|-|16|-|TRBV15
TGTGCCACCAGCAGAGATCTGGCGGTACCCAATCAGCCCCAGCATTTT
CATSRDLAVPNQPQHF
>TRBJ2-5|-|12|-|TRBV11-2
TGTGCCAGCAGCTTAGGTCGAGAGACCCAGTACTTC
CASSLGRETQYF
>TRBJ1-4|TRBD1|14|few|TRBV19
TGTGCCAGTAGTACTGGGACAGGGTATGAAAAACTGTTTTTT
CASSTGTGYEKLFF
>TRBJ1-2|-|15|-|TRBV6-1
TGTGCCAGCAGTGAAGTCTCAGGGTTGATTAATGGCTACACCTTC
CASSEVSGLINGYTF
>TRBJ1-1|TRBD1|13|-|TRBV6-6
TGTGCCAGCAGTTACAGGGGGCTCGTTGAAGCTTTCTTT
CASSYRGLVEAFF
>TRBJ2-7|TRBD1|15|-|TRBV9
TGTGCCAGCAGCGTAGATGGGGACAGGGCAGGAGGGCAGTACTTC
CASSVDGDRAGGQYF
>TRBJ2-7|-|15|-|TRBV13
TGTGCCAGCAGCCGAAGGGACATGATTTTCTACGAGCAGTACTTC
CASSRRDMIFYEQYF
>TRBJ1-4|-|15|-|TRBV4-1
TGCGCCAGCAGCATCCCCGGGGCAGGGGACGAAAAACTGTTTTTT
CASSIPGAGDEKLFF
>TRBJ2-7|-|12|-|TRBV29-1
TGCAGCGTAAAACAGGGCCCCTACGAGCAGTACTTC
CSVKQGPYEQYF
>TRBJ2-7|-|14|-|TRBV5-4
TGTGCCAGCAGCTTGGATGTGTTGAGTAGCGAGCAGTACTTC
CASSLDVLSSEQYF
>TRBJ2-7|TRBD2|16|-|TRBV18
TGTGCCAGCTCAAGAGGGACTAGCGGGACGAGGTACGAGCAGTACTTC
CASSRGTSGTRYEQYF
>TRBJ1-5|TRBD1|13|-|TRBV15
TGTGCCACCTCGGGACAGACCAATCAGCCCCAGCATTTT
CATSGQTNQPQHF
>TRBJ2-1|TRBD2|15|-|TRBV25-1
TGTGCCAGCTCACCGGGAGGGATCATGTACAATGAGCAGTTCTTC
CASSPGGIMYNEQFF
>TRBJ2-2|-|16|-|TRBV7-9
TGTGCCAGCAGCTTATCCAGGGGAATAGGCACCGGGGAGCTGTTTTTT
CASSLSRGIGTGELFF
>TRBJ2-1|TRBD2|14|once|TRBV30
TGTGCCTGGACTTCCGGACTAGAGTACAATGAGCAGTTCTTC
CAWTSGLEYNEQFF
>TRBJ2-7|TRBD1|15|-|TRBV5-6
TGTGCCAGCAGCTCCGGGACAGGGGACCCCTACGAGCAGTACTTC
CASSSGTGDPYEQYF
>TRBJ2-2|TRBD2|16|few|TRBV25-1
TGTGCCAGCAGTAACCGGACTAGCGGGATTGCCGGGGAGCTGTTTTTT
CASSNRTSGIAGELFF
>TRBJ2-7|-|15|-|TRBV6-6
TGTGCCAGCAGACCGGGTAGTGGCGGCTACTACGAGCAGTACTTC
CASRPGSGGYYEQYF
>TRBJ1-1|-|13|-|TRBV10-1
TGCGCCAGCAGTTTAAAGCAGGGGACTGAAGCTTTCTTT
CASSLKQGTEAFF
>TRBJ2-7|-|15|-|TRBV13
TGTGCCAGCAGCTTGAGTATCCGGGGTCCTATCGAGCAGTACTTC
CASSLSIRGPIEQYF
>TRBJ1-1|TRBD1|14|once|TRBV6-5
TGTGCCAGCAGTACGCCTGGACAGGGGACTGAAGCTTTCTTT
CASSTPGQGTEAFF
>TRBJ1-1|-|13|-|TRBV6-5
TGTGCCAGCACCACCCCCCAGGGCATCAGAGCTTTCTTT
CASTTPQGIRAFF
>TRBJ1-3|-|13|-|TRBV15
TGTGCCACCTTCGGGGACTCTGGAAACACCATATATTTT
CATFGDSGNTIYF
>TRBJ1-1|-|14|-|TRBV2
TGTGCCAGCACAACGTCGCGGTCCCCTACTGAAGCTTTCTTT
CASTTSRSPTEAFF
>TRBJ2-5|-|15|-|TRBV5-1
TGCGCCAGCACGAACCCCGCGCTAGCGCATGAGACCCAGTACTTC
CASTNPALAHETQYF
>TRBJ2-3|TRBD1|15|-|TRBV28
TGTGCCAGCAGTTTCAACCGACAGGGGGCAAGTACGCAGTATTTT
CASSFNRQGASTQYF
>TRBJ2-3|TRBD1|19|-|TRBV5-1
TGCGCCAGCAGCTTGGGGCCCGGGGACAGGGCTTTAATCACAGATACGCAGTATTTT
CASSLGPGDRALITDTQYF
>TRBJ1-1|-|12|-|TRBV30
TGTGCCTGGGCGGGGGGAAGTCCAAAAGCTTTCTTT
CAWAGGSPKAFF
>TRBJ2-5|TRBD2|12|-|TRBV27
TGTGCCAGCGGGAGGGCCCGGGAGACCCAGTACTTC
CASGRARETQYF
>TRBJ2-5|-|14|-|TRBV19
TGTGCCAGTAGTCCCAAGACAGGCTTGGAGACCCAGTACTTC
CASSPKTGLETQYF
>TRBJ2-1|-|16|-|TRBV18
TGTGCCAGCTCACCTCCCGGGACTTACTCCTACAATGAGCAGTTCTTC
CASSPPGTYSYNEQFF
>TRBJ2-6|-|17|once|TRBV9
TGTGCCAGCAACAAGGGGCCCCTCAGCTCTGGGGCCAACGTCCTGACTTTC
CASNKGPLSSGANVLTF